The 2 T cell receptor beta chains given below trace back to one sample, sequenced in a study of OX40 agonist ivuxolimab in advanced cancers. Produced via immunoSEQ multiplex PCR; TCRdb's table is partial and in-frame only. The sample has approximately 53,000 clones, 85% to 95% seen once. Sequenced here: CD4+ or CD8+ T cells sorted from blood, sampled in a trial of the OX40 agonist ivuxolimab. The receptor set was obtained from an adult with an advanced solid tumor such as melanoma, head and neck, liver or kidney cancer.

The count of this clone is one. This chain uses TRBV19 with TRBJ1-4, with D possibly being TRBD1 (6 bases). CDR3 length equals 13 residues. The V gene lost 7 bases and the J gene lost 7 bases, with 13 bases spanning the gap. CDR1 LNHDA and CDR2 SQIVND come from the germline V gene (reference sequence). The CDR3 loop is CASTLGAAEKLFF. CDR3 sequence (DNA): TGTGCCAGTACGTTGGGGGCGGCTGAAAAACTGTTTTTT.

V and J are TRBV9 and TRBJ2-1; maybe TRBD2 (6 bases). Germline CDR1 reads SGDLS; CDR2 reads YYNGEE. The CDR3 runs to 16 residues. V lost 2 bases and J lost 4, with 16 bases in between. The CDR3 DNA reads as TGTGCCAGCAGCGTCTCCCGGGACTTCGGGTACAATGAGCAGTTCTTC. This sequence encodes CASSVSRDFGYNEQFF.